One and the same sample provided the 28 T cell receptor beta chains below, sequenced in a study of radiotherapy plus CTLA-4 blockade in lung cancer. TCRdb's table, derived via immunoSEQ multiplex PCR, lists solely in-frame clones and lacks some. The table has roughly 86,000 clones, roughly four fifths seen once. The material was peripheral blood, obtained from a patient treated with radiotherapy plus ipilimumab. These receptors were obtained from a human donor with non-small cell lung cancer who had stable disease on radiotherapy plus ipilimumab.

The chain couples TRBV29-1 to TRBJ2-1, with TRBD2 matching over 11 bases. The CDR3 contains 18 residues. V was pared by 4 bases and J by 7 bases, with 18 bases of the junction left unmatched. The germline CDR1 and CDR2 sequences are SQVTM and ANQGSEA. Here the CDR3 DNA reads TGCAGCGTTGTAAATAAGCGGGCCACTAGCGGGAGATTAAATGAGCAGTTCTTC. Translation gives CSVVNKRATSGRLNEQFF.

This rearrangement joins TRBV10-1 to TRBJ1-1; D is possibly TRBD1 (6 bases). The CDR3 runs to 15 residues. Germline V lookup: CDR1 WNHNN, CDR2 SYGVQD (reference sequence). V was pared by 6 bases and J by 1 base, with 15 bases between. The CDR3 region has the DNA TGCGCCAGCAGCCCCGACAGGTCACGGAACACTGAAGCTTTCTTT. Encoded protein: CASSPDRSRNTEAFF.

The J gene is TRBJ2-3, the V gene TRBV2, with D possibly matching TRBD2 (5 bases). The CDR3 has 16 residues. The ends were cut back, 8 bases at V and 2 bases at J, with 20 bases in the middle. Looked up from germline, CDR1 is SNHLY and CDR2 is FYNNEI. CDR3 bases: TGTGCCAGCGAGGAGGTGCTAGCCGAATCCACAGATACGCAGTATTTT. It is translated as CASEEVLAESTDTQYF.

This clone was detected only a few times. The V call is TRBV7-9, the J call TRBJ1-3; D is perhaps TRBD1 (6 bases). The CDR3 is 16 amino acids. Trimming stripped 8 bases from V and 0 bases from J, with 17 bases between. From germline, CDR1 is SEHNR and CDR2 FQNEAQ (reference sequence). CDR3 residues: CASAEGQWSSGNTIYF. In nucleotides, the CDR3 is TGTGCCAGCGCAGAGGGACAATGGAGCTCTGGAAACACCATATATTTT.

The V gene is TRBV30, the J gene TRBJ1-5, with D tentatively TRBD1 (5 bases). Per germline, CDR1 GTSNPN and CDR2 SVGIG (reference sequence). This CDR3 has 14 amino acids. Between the trimmed V and J ends, which lost 1 base and 1 base, there was a span of 8 bases. CDR3 in DNA: TGTGCCTGGAGTGCGGCAGGGAGCAATCAGCCCCAGCATTTT. Translated: CAWSAAGSNQPQHF. The full variable domain, with the rest looked up from reference TRBV30 and TRBJ1-5, is SQTIHQWPATLVQPVGSPLSLECTVEGTSNPNLYWYRQAAGRGLQLLFYSVGIGQISSEVPQNLSASRPQDRQFILSSKKLLLSDSGFYLCAWSAAGSNQPQHFGDGTRLSIL.

The chain links TRBV4-1 to TRBJ2-1; 7 positions agree with TRBD1. Germline V gene data show CDR1 as MGHRA and CDR2 as YSYEKL. Trimming at V came to 4 bases and at J to 7 bases, leaving 13 bases not matched to a gene. The CDR3 runs 16 residues. CDR3 in DNA: TGCGCCAGCAGCCGAGAGACCGGGACAGCTAGGAATGAGCAGTTCTTC. This codes for CASSRETGTARNEQFF.

The genes are TRBV23-1 and TRBJ2-4; 8 bases are a match to TRBD2. TRBV23-1 has ORF status, its function being uncertain. The CDR3 length is 17 residues. V was pared by 0 bases and J by 7 bases, with 11 bases of the junction left unmatched. The CDR3 sequence is CASSQSVAGGPVNIQYF. The CDR3, as DNA: TGCGCCAGCAGTCAATCGGTCGCGGGAGGCCCGGTGAACATTCAGTACTTC.

This clone was detected once. The chain combines TRBV6-4 with TRBJ1-5; D is unclear. Trimming cost V 4 bases and J 10 bases, with 14 bases left between them. CDR3 length: 13 residues. Germline-derived CDR1 and CDR2 are MRHNA and SNTAGT. As DNA, the CDR3 is TGTGCCAGCAGTGGGCAGAAGGAGTATCCCCAGCATTTT. This gives the protein CASSGQKEYPQHF.

The chain joins TRBV5-5 to TRBJ2-7; 7 nucleotides align to TRBD2. V lost 4 bases to trimming and J lost 0 bases; unmatched junction nucleotides: 1. The CDR3 length is 13 residues. CDR1 is SGHKS and CDR2 is YYEKEE in the germline V gene (reference sequence). CDR3 nucleotide sequence: TGTGCCAGCAGCGGGGGGGACTCCTACGAGCAGTACTTC. This gives the protein CASSGGDSYEQYF.

This clone was detected only once. The chain is built from TRBV2 and TRBJ2-7, with D possibly matching TRBD1 (6 bases). Trimming pared 7 bases from V and 5 bases from J, leaving 15 bases between. The CDR3 is 13 residues long. CDR1 SNHLY and CDR2 FYNNEI come from the germline V gene. The CDR3 sequence: CASTRAGVHEQYF. As DNA, the CDR3 is TGTGCCAGCACAAGGGCAGGGGTACACGAGCAGTACTTC.

V usage is TRBV9 and J usage is TRBJ1-2; tentative D call: TRBD1 (6 bases). V lost 6 bases to trimming and J lost 8 bases, with 14 bases between them. CDR1 is SGDLS and CDR2 is YYNGEE in the germline V gene. The CDR3 totals 12 residues. The CDR3 reads CASKTGARGYTF. CDR3 bases: TGTGCCAGCAAAACGGGGGCGCGCGGCTACACCTTC.

This chain links TRBV5-1 with TRBJ2-7, with D possibly TRBD1 on 6 matching bases. Germline CDR1 SGHRS, CDR2 YFSETQ. Trimming removed 1 base at V and 6 bases at J, with 20 bases between. This CDR3 has 16 residues. CDR3 sequence reads: CASSLRGRDKSGEQYF. CDR3 nucleotides: TGCGCCAGCAGCTTGCGGGGAAGGGACAAATCCGGCGAGCAGTACTTC. The full variable domain, with the rest looked up from reference TRBV5-1 and TRBJ2-7, is KAGVTQTPRYLIKTRGQQVTLSCSPISGHRSVSWYQQTPGQGLQFLFEYFSETQRNKGNFPGRFSGRQFSNSRSEMNVSTLELGDSALYLCASSLRGRDKSGEQYFGPGTRLTVT.

The rearrangement joins TRBV30 to TRBJ2-2; a weak D match, TRBD2 (6 bases). The germline V and J ends were trimmed by 4 bases and 2 bases, with 11 bases remaining between them. Germline CDR1 reads GTSNPN; CDR2 reads SVGIG (reference sequence). There are 14 residues in the CDR3. CDR3 nucleotides: TGTGCCTGGACCCAGGACTATAACACCGGGGAGCTGTTTTTT. Protein product: CAWTQDYNTGELFF.

The rearrangement joins TRBV28 to TRBJ1-5; D remains ambiguous. The CDR3 loop spans 15 amino acids. Germline assignment: CDR1 MDHEN and CDR2 SYDVKM. V was shortened by 7 bases and J by 2 bases, with 15 bases between the two germline ends. The CDR3: CASNRLDSGNQPQHF. The CDR3, as DNA: TGTGCCAGCAATCGCCTGGACTCTGGCAATCAGCCCCAGCATTTT.

This clone was seen just once. The genes are TRBV19 and TRBJ1-5; weak D call: TRBD1 (6 bases). There are 16 residues in the CDR3. Germline V lookup: CDR1 LNHDA, CDR2 SQIVND (reference sequence). V was clipped by 5 bases and J by 0 bases, with 14 bases between them. The CDR3 DNA follows: TGTGCCAGTAGTCCTGGGGACAACTATAGCAATCAGCCCCAGCATTTT. Its translation: CASSPGDNYSNQPQHF.

The chain recombines TRBV6-5 with TRBJ2-5; 8 nucleotides agree with TRBD2. This CDR3 contains 15 residues. Germline loops: CDR1 MNHEY, CDR2 SVGAGI. Trimming removed 5 bases from V and 4 bases from J; junction bases left unmatched: 9. The CDR3 DNA reads TGTGCCAGCAGTGGCCGGGGGGGTCTAGGAGAGACCCAGTACTTC. This codes for CASSGRGGLGETQYF.

The chain is built from TRBV11-1 and TRBJ1-2, with 8 bases that match TRBD1. The CDR3 has 14 amino acids. Germline V gene data show CDR1 as SGHAT and CDR2 as FQDESV (reference sequence). V gave up 5 bases and J gave up 3 bases; unmatched junction bases: 5. CDR3 sequence (DNA): TGTGCCAGCAGCCTCCGACAGGGGTACTATGGCTACACCTTC. Protein sequence: CASSLRQGYYGYTF.

This chain uses TRBV6-6 with TRBJ1-5, with D possibly TRBD1 on 6 matching bases. Germline CDR1 and CDR2: MNHNY and SVGAGI (reference sequence). This CDR3 is built from 14 residues. V was cut by 7 bases and J by 3 bases, with 13 bases left in between. CDR3 residues: CASTPDSLNQPQHF. CDR3 bases: TGTGCCAGCACCCCGGACAGCCTCAATCAGCCCCAGCATTTT.

The chain recombines TRBV2 with TRBJ2-7; 10 nucleotides agree with TRBD1. Germline V gene lookup returns CDR1 SNHLY and CDR2 FYNNEI. J was trimmed by 6 bases and V by 8 bases; bases with no gene match: 10. This CDR3 region has 14 residues. The CDR3 protein is CASGTGQGSGEQYF. CDR3 in DNA: TGTGCCAGCGGGACGGGACAGGGGTCAGGCGAGCAGTACTTC.

The chain combines TRBV11-2 with TRBJ2-3; D remains ambiguous. The CDR3 has 13 amino acids. Trimming cost V 5 bases and J 6 bases, with 12 bases left between them. The germline V gene has CDR1 SGHAT and CDR2 FQNNGV. Here the CDR3 reads CASSVGPWDTQYF. The DNA for the CDR3 is TGTGCCAGCAGCGTCGGACCATGGGATACGCAGTATTTT.

The chain couples TRBV19 to TRBJ1-6; D not resolved. Trimming stripped 0 bases from V and 6 bases from J, with 12 bases between. The CDR3 has 16 residues. The germline CDR1 and CDR2 sequences are LNHDA and SQIVND (reference sequence). The CDR3 sequence: CASSIERAAPNSPLHF. CDR3 coding DNA: TGTGCCAGTAGTATAGAGCGGGCGGCTCCTAATTCACCCCTCCACTTT.

The CDR3 here is CASSKTTDTQYF. Here the CDR3 DNA reads TGTGCCAGTAGTAAGACCACAGATACGCAGTATTTT. The V gene is TRBV19, the J gene TRBJ2-3; D not certain. V lost 4 bases, J lost 2 bases, and 4 bases lay in between. The germline gives CDR1 LNHDA, CDR2 SQIVND (reference sequence). CDR3 size: 12 residues.

In nucleotides, the CDR3 is TGTGCCAGCAGCTTAGACCCAGACTACGAGCAGTACTTC. Amino acid sequence: CASSLDPDYEQYF. The chain recombines TRBV11-2 with TRBJ2-7; D uncertain. The V end was cut by 0 bases, the J end by 3 bases, with 6 bases between. Germline CDR1 reads SGHAT; CDR2 reads FQNNGV. This CDR3 contains 13 residues.

The gene calls are TRBV6-5 and TRBJ2-1; TRBD1 might be the D (5 bases). Looked up from germline, CDR1 is MNHEY and CDR2 is SVGAGI. The CDR3 has 15 residues. V was shortened by 7 bases and J by 10 bases, with 23 bases between the two germline ends. CDR3 amino acids: CASILTIDSVSEQFF. DNA of the CDR3: TGTGCCAGCATCTTGACCATTGACAGTGTAAGCGAGCAGTTCTTC.

The V and J genes are TRBV18 and TRBJ2-5; possibly TRBD1 or TRBD2 for D (5 bases each). Germline V gives CDR1 KGHSH, CDR2 LQKENI. The CDR3 spans 15 residues. V was clipped by 1 base and J by 5 bases, with 14 bases between them. The CDR3 is CASSPLGTSGETQYF. As DNA, the CDR3 is TGTGCCAGCTCACCACTCGGGACGAGTGGGGAGACCCAGTACTTC.

The CDR3 protein is CASSLNGELFF. As DNA, the CDR3 is TGTGCCAGCAGCTTAAACGGGGAGCTGTTTTTT. The rearrangement links TRBV11-3 to TRBJ2-2; D is uncertain. The V end lost 2 bases, the J end lost 7 bases, and 2 bases lay between the germline ends. The CDR3 is 11 amino acids. CDR1 and CDR2 (germline): SGHNT, YENEEA. Full variable domain (remainder filled in from reference TRBV11-3 and TRBJ2-2): EAGVVQSPRYKIIEKKQPVAFWCNPISGHNTLYWYLQNLGQGPELLIRYENEEAVDDSQLPKDRFSAERLKGVDSTLKIQPAELGDSAVYLCASSLNGELFFGEGSRLTVL.

This chain joins TRBV11-2 and TRBJ2-5; 7 nucleotides line up with TRBD2. V shed 2 bases and J 1 base; nucleotides not matched to a gene: 10. Germline lookup yields CDR1 SGHAT and CDR2 FQNNGV. The CDR3 extends over 17 amino acids. The DNA for the CDR3 is TGTGCCAGCAGCTTAAAGTTGGCTAGCGGACCCCAAGAGACCCAGTACTTC. Translating it yields CASSLKLASGPQETQYF.

This clone came up a few times. CDR3 loop: CASSLVAGGSSPLHF. The CDR3 DNA is TGTGCCAGCAGCTTAGTGGCAGGGGGTAGTTCACCCCTCCACTTT. The rearrangement uses TRBV7-2 and TRBJ1-6, with 7 bases identical to TRBD1. The V gene end was trimmed by 1 base and the J gene end by 9 bases; junction bases not matched to a gene: 6. Germline V CDR1 and CDR2: SGHTA, FQGNSA. The CDR3 spans 15 residues.